Shown below are 21 T cell receptor beta chains from a single sample sequenced in a study of shared clonotypes between healthy human individuals. Using immunoSEQ multiplex PCR, the repertoire was profiled, and TCRdb retains in-frame clones only, with some absent. The sample holds 2 million to 2.5 million clones, over 90% seen once. Input material: naive CD4+ T cells from PBMCs. The sample's subset: CD45RA+ positively selected. The receptors here all came from a man younger than 35 in good health. Some clones in this sample may be carry-over from other donors' samples.

V and J are TRBV7-9 and TRBJ1-3; perhaps TRBD1 as D (6 bases). The germline V gene encodes CDR1 SEHNR and CDR2 FQNEAQ (reference sequence). V dropped 5 bases and J dropped 1 base, with 9 bases sitting between them. This CDR3 region has 14 residues. CDR3 region: CASSVQGSGNTIYF. The DNA of the CDR3 is TGTGCCAGCAGCGTACAGGGTTCTGGAAACACCATATATTTT.

This chain joins TRBV4-1 and TRBJ2-5; D may be TRBD2 (6 bases). The V and J ends lost 4 bases and 1 base respectively, with 10 bases between them. The germline V gene has CDR1 MGHRA and CDR2 YSYEKL. CDR3 length equals 14 residues. The CDR3, as DNA: TGCGCCAGCAGCCCGGACTATAGCCAAGAGACCCAGTACTTC. This gives the protein CASSPDYSQETQYF.

This rearrangement joins TRBV2 to TRBJ2-7, with TRBD1 matching over 8 bases. CDR3 length: 16 amino acids. CDR1 and CDR2 from the germline V gene are SNHLY and FYNNEI. The V and J ends lost 6 bases and 2 bases, in that order; junction bases with no gene match: 12. The CDR3 DNA sequence: TGTGCCAGCAGGGGGGGCGCCGGGACAGGAACCTACGAGCAGTACTTC. Translation: CASRGGAGTGTYEQYF. The variable domain in full, completed from reference TRBV2 and TRBJ2-7, reads EPEVTQTPSHQVTQMGQEVILRCVPISNHLYFYWYRQILGQKVEFLVSFYNNEISEKSEIFDDQFSVERPDGSNFTLKIRSTKLEDSAMYFCASRGGAGTGTYEQYFGPGTRLTVT.

The chain joins TRBV27 to TRBJ2-1; TRBD2 matches 10 bases. Germline CDR1 MNHEY, CDR2 SMNVEV (reference sequence). This CDR3 contains 14 residues. V lost 5 bases and J lost 10; bases outside the gene matches: 8. The CDR3 region is CASSKAGGGGEQFF. DNA for the CDR3: TGTGCCAGCAGTAAAGCGGGAGGGGGAGGGGAGCAGTTCTTC.

The chain uses TRBV6-1 and TRBJ1-2; 12 bases align to TRBD1. V lost 5 bases and J lost 5; bases outside the gene matches: 6. This CDR3 region has 15 residues. Per the germline V gene, CDR1 is MNHNS and CDR2 is SASEGT. CDR3 protein: CASSNRDRGQYGYTF. The CDR3 DNA is TGTGCCAGCAGTAACCGGGACAGGGGGCAATATGGCTACACCTTC.

The chain carries TRBV20-1 and TRBJ2-7; tentatively, D is TRBD1 (5 bases). The CDR3 sequence is 11 residues long. The germline V gene has CDR1 DFQATT and CDR2 SNEGSKA (reference sequence). The CDR3 protein is CSLGPGYEQYF. CDR3 coding DNA: TGCTCCCTGGGGCCGGGCTACGAGCAGTACTTC.

The V and J genes are TRBV18 and TRBJ1-5, with D unclear. V lost 6 bases and J 0 bases, leaving 12 bases between the germline ends. Germline V CDR1 and CDR2: KGHSH, LQKENI. CDR3 length: 15 residues. In DNA, the CDR3 is TGTGCCAGCTCCCCCTTTCGGATTAGCAATCAGCCCCAGCATTTT. Encoded protein: CASSPFRISNQPQHF.

The chain couples TRBV30 to TRBJ2-5, with TRBD2 as a possible D gene (5 bases). The germline V gene has CDR1 GTSNPN and CDR2 SVGIG (reference sequence). CDR3 size: 14 residues. V was pared by 3 bases and J by 5 bases, with 16 bases between. DNA for the CDR3: TGTGCCTGGAGCCGCGGACCGGGAATCGAGACCCAGTACTTC. Its translation: CAWSRGPGIETQYF.

The V gene is TRBV9, the J gene TRBJ2-6; tentatively, D is TRBD2 (5 bases). Trimming stripped 0 bases from V and 0 bases from J, with 22 bases between. The CDR3 has 21 residues. From germline, CDR1 is SGDLS and CDR2 YYNGEE. This CDR3 is CASSVVGEGFPRHSGANVLTF. CDR3 nucleotides: TGTGCCAGCAGCGTAGTAGGAGAGGGCTTCCCCAGGCACTCTGGGGCCAACGTCCTGACTTTC.

This clone was recorded once. This sequence joins TRBV5-6 and TRBJ2-7; D not certain. V was clipped by 2 bases and J by 5 bases, with 8 bases between them. The CDR3 runs 12 residues. The germline gives CDR1 SGHDT, CDR2 YYEEEE. The chain's CDR3 is CASSFQLDEQYF. The CDR3 DNA reads TGTGCCAGCAGCTTTCAACTCGACGAGCAGTACTTC.

The chain is built from TRBV9 and TRBJ2-3; maybe TRBD1 (6 bases). V was shortened by 1 base and J by 2 bases, with 11 bases between the two germline ends. Germline V lookup: CDR1 SGDLS, CDR2 YYNGEE. This CDR3 has 15 amino acids. CDR3 sequence: CASSVSQGYTDTQYF. CDR3 in DNA: TGTGCCAGCAGCGTATCACAGGGTTACACAGATACGCAGTATTTT.

The CDR3 region is CASSEYRTDNPPQHF. Written as DNA, the CDR3 is TGTGCCAGCAGTGAATACCGGACCGACAACCCGCCCCAGCATTTT. The chain recombines TRBV2 with TRBJ1-5; D gene uncertain. The CDR3 has 15 residues. The V gene's germline CDR1 is SNHLY and CDR2 FYNNEI. The germline V and J ends were trimmed by 2 bases and 9 bases, with 17 bases remaining between them.

The rearrangement joins TRBV5-1 to TRBJ2-3; D remains unclear. CDR1 is SGHRS and CDR2 is YFSETQ in the germline V gene. V shed 0 bases and J shed 6 bases, with 8 bases lying between them. The CDR3 contains 13 residues. CDR3: CASSLAYGDTQYF. CDR3 nucleotides: TGCGCCAGCAGCTTGGCCTATGGGGATACGCAGTATTTT.

This chain links TRBV7-9 with TRBJ1-4, with D possibly being TRBD1 (6 bases). The CDR3 totals 15 residues. Trimming pared 1 base from V and 7 bases from J, leaving 13 bases between. Germline V gene data show CDR1 as SEHNR and CDR2 as FQNEAQ (reference sequence). The DNA for the CDR3 is TGTGCCAGCAGCTTAGTCCAGGGAGGGGGTGAAAAACTGTTTTTT. Translating gives CASSLVQGGGEKLFF.

The chain combines TRBV7-2 with TRBJ2-5; D is undetermined. The V end was cut by 5 bases, the J end by 5 bases, with 6 bases between. Germline CDR1 is SGHTA and CDR2 is FQGNSA. The CDR3 is 11 residues long. The CDR3 sequence is CASSARETQYF. CDR3 DNA: TGTGCCAGCAGCGCTCGGGAGACCCAGTACTTC.

V gene TRBV5-1 combines with J gene TRBJ2-2, with unresolved D. The CDR3 consists of 16 residues. Trimming cost V 9 bases and J 1 base, with 19 bases left between them. The V gene's germline CDR1 is SGHRS and CDR2 YFSETQ. As DNA, the CDR3 is TGCGCCACACGAGGTTCCGGGCGCATGAACACCGGGGAGCTGTTTTTT. Encoded protein: CATRGSGRMNTGELFF.

This rearrangement joins TRBV7-6 to TRBJ2-1, with 10 bases lining up with TRBD2. The CDR3 is 16 amino acids. CDR1 SGHVS and CDR2 FNYEAQ come from the germline V gene. The V gene end was trimmed by 5 bases and the J gene end by 2 bases; junction bases not matched to a gene: 6. The CDR3 loop is CASSPRTSGPYNEQFF. The CDR3 coding sequence is TGTGCCAGCAGCCCTCGGACTAGCGGACCCTACAATGAGCAGTTCTTC.

This sequence joins TRBV7-6 and TRBJ1-3; no reliable D call. Between the trimmed V and J ends, which lost 0 bases and 5 bases, there was a span of 8 bases. This CDR3 is 14 amino acids long. In germline, CDR1 is SGHVS, CDR2 FNYEAQ. The CDR3 sequence is CASSLAGSRNTIYF. The CDR3 DNA reads TGTGCCAGCAGCTTAGCGGGCAGTAGAAACACCATATATTTT. Full variable domain (outside the CDR3, taken from reference TRBV7-6 and TRBJ1-3): GAGVSQSPRYKVTKRGQDVALRCDPISGHVSLYWYRQALGQGPEFLTYFNYEAQQDKSGLPNDRFSAERPEGSISTLTIQRTEQRDSAMYRCASSLAGSRNTIYFGEGSWLTVV.

The sample holds one count of this clone. The CDR3 DNA sequence: TGCGCCAGCGGGCGGGTATCGAACACCGGGGAGCTGTTTTTT. This encodes CASGRVSNTGELFF. The gene calls are TRBV4-1 and TRBJ2-2; D perhaps matches TRBD2 (5 bases). The CDR3 contains 14 residues. Germline lookup yields CDR1 MGHRA and CDR2 YSYEKL. V lost 8 bases, J lost 0 bases, and 10 bases lay in between.

The genes are TRBV28 and TRBJ2-7; D may match TRBD1 or TRBD2 (5 bases each). The CDR3 extends over 15 amino acids. Deletions cut 7 bases from V and 0 bases from J, with 16 bases between. CDR1 is MDHEN, CDR2 SYDVKM, per germline. The chain's CDR3 is CASTSRGGSSYEQYF. The CDR3 region has the DNA TGTGCCAGCACCTCTCGGGGCGGCTCCTCCTACGAGCAGTACTTC.

The rearrangement joins TRBV4-3 to TRBJ1-3, with D possibly matching TRBD1 (5 bases). The CDR3 length is 16 residues. Germline values: CDR1 LGHNA, CDR2 YSLEER. V was trimmed by 7 bases and J by 0 bases, leaving 16 bases between them. CDR3 nucleotide sequence: TGCGCCAGCACCATAACTCCGGGGGTCTCTGGAAACACCATATATTTT. Translating it yields CASTITPGVSGNTIYF.